This TCR beta chain was identified in a study of cytomegalovirus exposure and HLA in healthy donors. Whole-study findings and limits: Rarity marked most TCR sequences, yet some public TCRs occurred in many donors.

The donors (healthy individuals) were bone marrow donors. The CDR3 extends over 14 amino acids. V lost 4 bases, J lost 7 bases, and 4 bases stayed unmatched. Germline V lookup: CDR1 SGHRS, CDR2 YFSETQ. Primers included in the PCR were 60 Vbeta and 13 Jbeta primers. Assay used: immunoSEQ multiplex PCR; TCRdb lists only in-frame clones, some missing. In the table there are around 100,000 clones, around four fifths of which are singletons. As concerns this clone: Its specificity is not known.

The V gene is TRBV5-1, the J gene TRBJ2-1, with 11 bases lining up with TRBD2. The sample taken for sequencing was PBMCs. The TCR originated in a man aged 40-49 years in good health and CMV-seronegative. The CDR3 DNA sequence: TGCGCCAGCAGCCATAGCGGGGGGGCAAATGAGCAGTTCTTC. This gives the protein CASSHSGGANEQFF.